This TCR beta chain was sequenced in a study of blood T cell repertoires in COVID-19 (TCRdb year 2020). A note on the overall study: Collaborator samples came from the United States, Italy and Spain and covered acute and convalescent phases of COVID-19. The prospective study material was composed of cDNA or gDNA derived from T cells, B-cell-depleted T cells, or PBMCs. Deeply sampled blood TCRbeta repertoires from subjects exposed to, actively infected with, or recovered from COVID-19 were included in the dataset. The repertoires were released in a freely available public database intended as a resource for research on the immune response to SARS-CoV-2. Samples came from the ongoing ImmuneRACE study (first 160 participants) plus 1,254 subjects from 6 global collaborators. Nearly every sample came with metadata listing a de-identified subject ID, COVID-19 status, age in years and sex. Where HLA class I and class II types were available, the types were taken from metadata supplied by the sample provider, not from assay-based typing. Findings and caveats that apply to the study as a whole: Clinical and demographic metadata were provided uncurated, with the amount varying by source and participant.

In Seattle, one collaborating source enrolled patients while the infection was active and tracked those patients longitudinally over the course of disease. Each collaborating institution followed its own protocols to collect whole blood in K2EDTA tubes. For TCRbeta analysis, collaborators shipped samples as frozen whole blood, isolated PBMCs, or DNA extracted from either of those sample types. The immunoSEQ Assay, a bias-controlled multiplex PCR, was used to amplify TCRbeta CDR3 regions from genomic DNA. Concerning the study's data processing: The number of nucleated cells in each sample was estimated by amplification of reference gene primers within the assay. To quantify the absolute abundance of each unique TCRbeta CDR3 rearrangement, sequence reads were collapsed and filtered. For each sample, productive Simpson clonality was calculated by taking the square root of Simpson's diversity index across productive rearrangements. As stored in TCRdb, this immuneACCESS dataset retains in-frame rearrangements with V and J assigned. A fraction of the clones does not appear; measured against another copy, unresolved V genes explain less than half of the discrepancy, and the remainder lacks a known reason. V and J calls and clone size follow that table, whereas D and trimming were derived from the DNA. In this sample the table shows some 58,000 clones, roughly 83% of which occur a single time. In total, the top ten clones hold about 10% of the sample.

From its cysteine to its phenylalanine, the CDR3 spans 13 amino acids. The read is trimmed to its CDR3 DNA, 39 bases read in frame from base 1. At the junction V is shortened by 0 bases and J by 3 bases, with 4 bases in between. The germline V gene supplies CDR1 SGHNT and CDR2 YENEEA. Worth noting for this clone: Its antigen is not yet known. Within one base of it there is no much larger clone, and no base qualities were kept.

Sequencing used peripheral blood. The rearranged chain carries TRBV11-3 and TRBJ2-3; the D gene cannot be named for sure. The TCR comes from a man aged 45-65 years with COVID-19, enrolled during active disease. The CDR3 reads as follows: CASSLEYTDTQYF. The nucleotides are TGTGCCAGCAGCTTAGAATATACAGATACGCAGTATTTT.